Many counts were recorded for the clone carrying this T cell receptor beta chain. Its antigen remains unidentified. Among the hyperthyroidism patients, all were newly diagnosed, aged 18 to 65, with under 2 months' duration. Enrollment excluded any patients with other autoimmune diseases, uncontrolled infections, pregnancy or lactation. Orbital computed tomography, thyroid ultrasound, TRAb, serum thyroxine and clinical symptoms formed the basis of diagnosis. CDR1 is SGDLS and CDR2 is YYNGEE in the germline V gene. The CDR3 length is 17 residues. The ends lost 4 bases at V and 0 bases at J; junction bases unmatched: 8. From RNA, the CDR3 regions of TCR beta chains were amplified and sequenced. A first-round RT-PCR used HTBI primers, followed by a second-round multiplex PCR. TCRdb called the multiplex PCR reads again in MiXCR, with one record for every CDR3 protein. This table has under 800,000 distinct CDR3 sequences, approximately 22% appearing once.

This sample was included in a study of Graves' ophthalmopathy and Graves' hyperthyroidism. Overall study results and limits: From stable hyperthyroidism, ophthalmopathy was separated by a 13-signature model with 87.88% sensitivity and approximately 84% specificity.

This receptor was identified in a woman aged 18-29 years with stable Graves' hyperthyroidism. Some clones in this sample may be carry-over from other donors' samples. Sequences were obtained from peripheral blood. The chain has TRBV9 and TRBJ1-5; 9 bases map to TRBD1. The CDR3 DNA is TGTGCCAGCAGCAAGGGGGACAGGGTTCATAGCAATCAGCCCCAGCATTTT. Residues: CASSKGDRVHSNQPQHF.